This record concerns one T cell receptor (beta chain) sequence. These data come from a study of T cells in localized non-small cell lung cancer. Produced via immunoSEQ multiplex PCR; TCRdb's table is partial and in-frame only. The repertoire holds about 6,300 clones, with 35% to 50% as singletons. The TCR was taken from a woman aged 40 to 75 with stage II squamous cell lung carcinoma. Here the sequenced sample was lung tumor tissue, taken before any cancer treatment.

The CDR3 DNA sequence: TGTGCCTGGAGTATAGGGACTAGCGGAAGTACCGGGGAGCTGTTTTTT. Protein product: CAWSIGTSGSTGELFF. The rearrangement joins TRBV30 to TRBJ2-2; 11 bases fit TRBD2. The V gene end was trimmed by 2 bases and the J gene end by 5 bases; junction bases not matched to a gene: 7. The CDR3 is made up of 16 amino acids. Germline CDR1 GTSNPN, CDR2 SVGIG (reference sequence).